Reported below is one TCR beta chain. This record comes from a study of blood T cell repertoires in COVID-19. Profiling relied on immunoSEQ multiplex PCR, and the TCRdb table lists in-frame clones only, not all of them. The table lists 90,000 to 100,000 clones, around nine tenths of them singletons. The CDR3 sequence is 15 residues long. Germline V gene sequence: CDR1 MRHNA, CDR2 SNTAGT. V lost 3 bases, J lost 2 bases, and 3 bases stayed unmatched. The specimen was peripheral blood. The TCR was taken from a man between 50 and 59 years old with acute or convalescent COVID-19. This sequence joins TRBV6-4 and TRBJ2-1; 8 bases are a match to TRBD2. DNA for the CDR3: TGTGCCAGCAGTGAAGCGGGACTAGCCTACAATGAGCAGTTCTTC. Translated, it gives CASSEAGLAYNEQFF.